This is a list of T cell receptor beta chains from one sample in a study of shared clonotypes between healthy human individuals. TCRdb's copy holds only in-frame clones and misses some; the assay was immunoSEQ multiplex PCR. The table lists over a million clones, 78% of them singletons. The sample comprised memory CD4+ T cells from PBMCs. These receptors were taken from a man younger than 30 in good health. Some clones in this sample may be carry-over from other donors' samples. The CDR3 runs from the conserved cysteine through the conserved F or W. D genes are given only for firm matches. Clone size, where shown, is once, few, many, or a class for clones that have expanded.

V gene,J gene,clone size,D gene,CDR3 protein,CDR3 DNA
TRBV30,TRBJ1-1,few,TRBD1,CAWSQTGYSEAFF,TGTGCCTGGAGCCAGACAGGGTACTCTGAAGCTTTCTTT
TRBV7-2,TRBJ2-7,NA,TRBD1,CASSLADRSAYEQYF,TGTGCCAGCAGCTTAGCGGACAGGAGTGCCTACGAGCAGTACTTC
TRBV11-2,TRBJ2-7,NA,NA,CATSWDSRSYEQYF,TGTGCCACGAGCTGGGACTCACGATCCTACGAGCAGTACTTC
TRBV29-1,TRBJ1-1,few,NA,CSVAVPMVLNTEAFF,TGCAGCGTTGCGGTACCCATGGTCTTGAACACTGAAGCTTTCTTT
TRBV9,TRBJ2-7,NA,NA,CASSVDVGTYEQYF,TGTGCCAGCAGCGTAGACGTCGGAACCTACGAGCAGTACTTC
TRBV5-6,TRBJ2-4,many,NA,CASSFTAKNIQYF,TGTGCCAGCAGCTTTACAGCCAAAAACATTCAGTACTTC
TRBV2,TRBJ2-1,NA,TRBD1,CATMTGGAYNEQFF,TGTGCCACTATGACAGGGGGCGCCTACAATGAGCAGTTCTTC
TRBV7-2,TRBJ1-4,NA,NA,CASSLEWGPKLFF,TGTGCCAGCAGCTTAGAGTGGGGGCCTAAACTGTTTTTT
TRBV2,TRBJ2-1,NA,TRBD1,CASSDRGRSGNEQFF,TGTGCCAGCAGTGATAGGGGGCGCTCGGGCAATGAGCAGTTCTTC
TRBV5-1,TRBJ2-3,NA,TRBD2,CASSLLAGSPTDTQYF,TGCGCCAGCAGCTTGTTAGCGGGAAGCCCCACAGATACGCAGTATTTT
TRBV5-1,TRBJ2-1,NA,TRBD2,CASSLLAGADNEQFF,TGCGCCAGCAGCTTGCTGGCGGGAGCGGACAATGAGCAGTTCTTC
TRBV27,TRBJ1-2,once,TRBD1,CASTDLNRGLAF,TGTGCCAGCACCGACCTTAACAGGGGGTTGGCCTTC
TRBV18,TRBJ2-6,few,NA,CASSPGGFSSGANVLTF,TGTGCCAGCTCACCAGGGGGATTCAGCTCTGGGGCCAACGTCCTGACTTTC
TRBV6-1,TRBJ1-4,NA,NA,CASSEVSATNEKLFF,TGTGCCAGCAGTGAAGTATCAGCAACTAATGAAAAACTGTTTTTT
TRBV7-2,TRBJ2-7,NA,NA,CASSLGYAGVGEQYF,TGTGCCAGCAGCTTAGGGTACGCAGGGGTTGGCGAGCAGTACTTC
TRBV27,TRBJ1-4,few,TRBD1,CASSRRTGASEKLFF,TGTGCCAGCAGTAGACGGACAGGCGCGTCGGAAAAACTGTTTTTT
TRBV7-8,TRBJ2-7,NA,NA,CASSRRESSDSVEQYF,TGTGCCAGCAGCCGCCGGGAGAGCAGCGATTCGGTCGAGCAGTACTTC
TRBV7-8,TRBJ1-3,few,NA,CASSLEGGRGNTIYF,TGTGCCAGCAGCTTAGAAGGGGGTCGCGGAAACACCATATATTTT
TRBV6-1,TRBJ1-4,NA,TRBD1,CASSETGGNEKLFF,TGTGCCAGCAGTGAAACAGGGGGGAATGAAAAACTGTTTTTT
TRBV7-2,TRBJ2-7,NA,NA,CASSPIRDRGHEQYF,TGTGCCAGCAGCCCAATCCGGGACCGGGGTCACGAGCAGTACTTC
TRBV29-1,TRBJ1-1,NA,NA,CSANRVLDTEAFF,TGCAGCGCGAATAGAGTATTGGACACTGAAGCTTTCTTT
TRBV9,TRBJ2-5,NA,NA,CASSVEAGRETQYF,TGTGCCAGCAGCGTAGAGGCAGGGAGGGAGACCCAGTACTTC
TRBV7-9,TRBJ1-2,NA,NA,CASSSTAGSYGYTF,TGTGCCAGCAGCTCAACGGCAGGCAGCTATGGCTACACCTTC
TRBV18,TRBJ2-5,NA,NA,CASSPGQTQYF,TGTGCCAGCTCACCGGGCCAGACCCAGTACTTC
TRBV19,TRBJ2-5,NA,NA,CASCGGPWETQYF,TGTGCCAGTTGTGGAGGGCCGTGGGAGACCCAGTACTTC
TRBV11-2,TRBJ2-1,NA,NA,CASSLASGLYNEQFF,TGTGCCAGCAGCTTAGCCAGCGGGCTTTACAATGAGCAGTTCTTC
TRBV14,TRBJ1-1,once,NA,CASSHPSQGMNTEAFF,TGTGCCAGCAGCCACCCCTCACAGGGAATGAACACTGAAGCTTTCTTT
TRBV19,TRBJ1-1,NA,NA,CASSILSGSMNTEAFF,TGTGCCAGTAGTATATTGTCAGGGAGTATGAACACTGAAGCTTTCTTT
TRBV30,TRBJ2-1,NA,TRBD2,CAWSVVASGRREQFF,TGTGCCTGGAGTGTAGTAGCTAGCGGGAGACGTGAGCAGTTCTTC
TRBV7-9,TRBJ1-2,NA,TRBD1,CASSLPGQAGYTF,TGTGCCAGCAGCTTACCGGGACAGGCTGGCTACACCTTC
TRBV30,TRBJ2-3,once,NA,CAWSALVDTQYF,TGTGCCTGGAGTGCGCTAGTGGATACGCAGTATTTT
TRBV19,TRBJ2-7,NA,NA,CASSIDRGHFYEQYF,TGTGCCAGTAGTATAGATAGGGGACACTTCTACGAGCAGTACTTC
TRBV7-9,TRBJ2-5,NA,TRBD1,CASSLARDRGRTRETQYF,TGTGCCAGCAGCTTAGCGCGGGACAGGGGCCGCACGCGGGAGACCCAGTACTTC
TRBV27,TRBJ2-7,NA,NA,CASSFARPQDYEQYF,TGTGCCAGCAGTTTTGCGAGGCCCCAAGATTACGAGCAGTACTTC
TRBV28,TRBJ2-7,NA,NA,CASSLGRYEQYF,TGTGCCAGCAGTTTAGGGCGGTACGAGCAGTACTTC
TRBV6-5,TRBJ2-7,once,TRBD1,CASTAYGRGTYEQYF,TGTGCCAGCACTGCCTATGGCAGGGGGACCTACGAGCAGTACTTC
TRBV28,TRBJ1-1,NA,NA,CASTPNAAGQNTEAFF,TGTGCCAGCACCCCTAACGCGGCAGGCCAGAACACTGAAGCTTTCTTT
TRBV14,TRBJ1-1,NA,NA,CASSQEYTLNTEAFF,TGTGCCAGCAGCCAAGAGTACACCTTGAACACTGAAGCTTTCTTT
TRBV12-5,TRBJ2-3,NA,TRBD2,CASGMGAGGTDTQYF,TGTGCTAGTGGAATGGGAGCGGGGGGCACAGATACGCAGTATTTT